Sequencing of this T cell receptor beta chain was carried out in a study of blood T cell repertoires in COVID-19. Study information: Specimens from acute and convalescent COVID-19 originated in the United States, Italy and Spain. PBMCs, B-cell-depleted T cells, or T cells provided the cDNA or gDNA that made up the material.

This clone was counted a few times. Original analysis: Amplifying reference gene primers gave estimates of nucleated cell counts. Only in-frame clones appear in the TCRdb table, and some are missing; sequencing was by immunoSEQ multiplex PCR. That table supplies the V and J calls and clone size; D and trimming were determined from the DNA. The profile shows under 200,000 clones, about four fifths of them singletons. Germline CDR1 and CDR2: LNHDA and SQIVND (reference sequence). Trimming took 6 bases from V and 4 from J, leaving 7 bases between them. The length of the CDR3 is 13 residues. Material for sequencing was peripheral blood. This receptor was identified in a man aged 18 to 35 with active or convalescent COVID-19. This chain links TRBV19 with TRBJ1-6; the D gene is possibly TRBD1 (5 bases). The CDR3 nucleotides are TGTGCCAGTAGGGACACGTATAATTCACCCCTCCACTTT. Protein: CASRDTYNSPLHF.